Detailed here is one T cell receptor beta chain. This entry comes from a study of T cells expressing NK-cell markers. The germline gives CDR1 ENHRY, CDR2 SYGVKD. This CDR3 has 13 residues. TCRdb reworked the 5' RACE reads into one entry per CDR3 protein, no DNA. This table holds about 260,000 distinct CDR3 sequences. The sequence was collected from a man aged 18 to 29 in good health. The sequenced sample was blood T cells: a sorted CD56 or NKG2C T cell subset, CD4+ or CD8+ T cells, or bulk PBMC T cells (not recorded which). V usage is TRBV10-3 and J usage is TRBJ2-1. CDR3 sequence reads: CAISESSYNEQFF.